This T cell receptor (beta chain) originates from a study of OX40 agonist ivuxolimab in advanced cancers. About the research overall: Each dose-escalation patient presented with hepatocellular carcinoma, melanoma, renal cell or head and neck cancer.

CDR1 and CDR2 from the germline V gene are LNHDA and SQIVND (reference sequence). The CDR3 has 13 residues. V lost 7 bases and J 1 base, leaving 10 bases between the germline ends. The method was immunoSEQ multiplex PCR; TCRdb's version includes in-frame clones alone and lacks a portion of them. The sample includes 45,000 to 60,000 clones, roughly nine tenths of them seen just once. The starting material was CD4+ or CD8+ T cells sorted from blood, obtained in a trial of the OX40 agonist ivuxolimab. This sequence joins TRBV19 and TRBJ1-1; D not resolved. The TCR originated in an adult with an advanced solid tumor such as melanoma, head and neck, liver or kidney cancer. Here the CDR3 DNA reads TGTGCCAGTACCTATGACCGGAACACTGAAGCTTTCTTT. This gives the protein CASTYDRNTEAFF.